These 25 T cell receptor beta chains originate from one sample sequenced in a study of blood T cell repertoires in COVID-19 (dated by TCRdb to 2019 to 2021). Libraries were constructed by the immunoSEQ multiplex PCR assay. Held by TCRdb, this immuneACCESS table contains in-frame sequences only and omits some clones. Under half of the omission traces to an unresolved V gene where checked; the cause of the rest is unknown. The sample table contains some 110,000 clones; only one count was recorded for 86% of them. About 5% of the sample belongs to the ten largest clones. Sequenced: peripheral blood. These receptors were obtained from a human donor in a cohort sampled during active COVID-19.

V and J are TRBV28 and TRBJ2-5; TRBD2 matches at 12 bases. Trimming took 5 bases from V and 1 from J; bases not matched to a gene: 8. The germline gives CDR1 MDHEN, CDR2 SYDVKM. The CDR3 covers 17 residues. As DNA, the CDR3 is TGTGCCAGCAGTAACCATGGACTAGCGGGACGCCAAGAGACCCAGTACTTC. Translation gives CASSNHGLAGRQETQYF.

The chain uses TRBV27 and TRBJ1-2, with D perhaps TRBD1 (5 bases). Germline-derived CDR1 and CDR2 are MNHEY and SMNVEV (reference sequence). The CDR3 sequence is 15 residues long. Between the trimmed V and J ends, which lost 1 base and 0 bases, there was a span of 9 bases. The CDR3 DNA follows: TGTGCCAGCAGTTTATTCGGGACTGCTAACTATGGCTACACCTTC. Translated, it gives CASSLFGTANYGYTF.

CDR3 coding DNA: TGCGCCAGCAGCTTAACTAGCGGTGCTGGAGATACGCAGTATTTT. This encodes CASSLTSGAGDTQYF. The chain recombines TRBV5-1 with TRBJ2-3, with 8 bases lining up with TRBD2. The CDR3 has 15 residues. Germline CDR1 and CDR2: SGHRS and YFSETQ. Trimming at V came to 2 bases and at J to 5 bases, leaving 7 bases not matched to a gene.

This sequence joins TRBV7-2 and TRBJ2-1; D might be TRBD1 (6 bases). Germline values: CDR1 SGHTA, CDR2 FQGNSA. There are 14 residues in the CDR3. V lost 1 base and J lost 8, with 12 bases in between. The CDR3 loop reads CASSLGYREHEQFF. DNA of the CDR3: TGTGCCAGCAGCTTAGGGTACAGGGAGCATGAGCAGTTCTTC.

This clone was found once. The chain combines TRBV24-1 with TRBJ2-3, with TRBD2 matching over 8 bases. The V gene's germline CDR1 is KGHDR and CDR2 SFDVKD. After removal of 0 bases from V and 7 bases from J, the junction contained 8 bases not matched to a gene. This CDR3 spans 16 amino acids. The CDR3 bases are TGTGCCACCAGTGATTTGCAGGGCGGGAGGTGGAATACGCAGTATTTT. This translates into CATSDLQGGRWNTQYF.

For the CDR3, the DNA is TGCGCCAGCAGCTTGGGACAGGGTAGCAATCAGCCCCAGCATTTT. Residues: CASSLGQGSNQPQHF. The genes are TRBV5-1 and TRBJ1-5, with 7 nucleotides matching TRBD1. V gave up 0 bases and J gave up 0 bases; unmatched junction bases: 0. CDR3 length equals 15 residues. Germline V gene lookup returns CDR1 SGHRS and CDR2 YFSETQ.

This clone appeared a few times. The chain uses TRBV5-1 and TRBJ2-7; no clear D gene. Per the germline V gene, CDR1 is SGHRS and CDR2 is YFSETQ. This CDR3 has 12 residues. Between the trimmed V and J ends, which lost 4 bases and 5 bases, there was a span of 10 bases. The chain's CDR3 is CASSLSGNEQYF. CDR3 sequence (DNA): TGCGCCAGCAGCCTGTCAGGAAACGAGCAGTACTTC.

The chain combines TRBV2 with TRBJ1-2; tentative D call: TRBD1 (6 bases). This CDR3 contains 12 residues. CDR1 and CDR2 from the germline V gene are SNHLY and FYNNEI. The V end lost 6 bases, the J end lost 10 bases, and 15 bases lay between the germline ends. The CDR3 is CASSRQDLDYTF. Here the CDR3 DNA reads TGTGCCAGCAGCCGACAGGACCTCGACTACACCTTC.

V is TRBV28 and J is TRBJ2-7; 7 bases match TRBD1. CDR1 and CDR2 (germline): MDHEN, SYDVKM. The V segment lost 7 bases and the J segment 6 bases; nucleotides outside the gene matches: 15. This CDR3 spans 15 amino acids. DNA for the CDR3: TGTGCCAGCATGAACAGGGGTCCGGTGGTGGCCGAGCAGTACTTC. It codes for CASMNRGPVVAEQYF.

The DNA for the CDR3 is TGTGCCAGCAGCAGCGGGAGGCTAGCGGGCCACGAGCAGTACTTC. The encoded protein is CASSSGRLAGHEQYF. J is TRBJ2-7 and V is TRBV7-2; the match to TRBD2 covers 9 bases. CDR3 length: 15 residues. The trim removed 5 bases at V and 5 bases at J, leaving 10 bases unmatched. The V gene's germline CDR1 is SGHTA and CDR2 FQGNSA.

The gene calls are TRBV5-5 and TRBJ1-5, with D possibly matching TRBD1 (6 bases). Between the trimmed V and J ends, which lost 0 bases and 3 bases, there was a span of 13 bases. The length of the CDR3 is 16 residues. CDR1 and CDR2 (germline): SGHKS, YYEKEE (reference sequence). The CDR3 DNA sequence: TGTGCCAGCAGCTTGGGGACAGCGTTCAACAATCAGCCCCAGCATTTT. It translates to CASSLGTAFNNQPQHF.

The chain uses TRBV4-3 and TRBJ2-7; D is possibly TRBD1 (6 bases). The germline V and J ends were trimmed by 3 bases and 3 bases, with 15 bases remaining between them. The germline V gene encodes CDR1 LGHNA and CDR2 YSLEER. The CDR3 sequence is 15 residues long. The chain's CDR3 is CASSQAFAQGYEQYF. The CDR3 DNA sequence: TGCGCCAGCAGCCAGGCCTTTGCACAGGGCTACGAGCAGTACTTC.

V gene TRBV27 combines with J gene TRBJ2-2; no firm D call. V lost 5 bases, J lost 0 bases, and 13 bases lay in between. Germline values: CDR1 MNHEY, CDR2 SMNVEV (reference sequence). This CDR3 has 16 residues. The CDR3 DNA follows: TGTGCCAGCAGTCCACTTGGTTACGCGAACACCGGGGAGCTGTTTTTT. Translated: CASSPLGYANTGELFF.

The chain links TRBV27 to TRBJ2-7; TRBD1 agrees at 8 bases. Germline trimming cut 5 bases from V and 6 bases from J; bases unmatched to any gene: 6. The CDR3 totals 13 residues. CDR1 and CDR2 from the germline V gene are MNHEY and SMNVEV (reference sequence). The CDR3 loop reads CASSVTQGGEQYF. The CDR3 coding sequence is TGTGCCAGCAGTGTGACACAGGGGGGCGAGCAGTACTTC.

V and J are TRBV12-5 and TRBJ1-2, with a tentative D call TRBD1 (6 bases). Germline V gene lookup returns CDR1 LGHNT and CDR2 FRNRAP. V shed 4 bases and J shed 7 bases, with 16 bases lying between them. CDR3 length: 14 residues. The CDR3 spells CASGSPRGALGYTF. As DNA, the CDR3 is TGTGCTAGTGGTTCCCCTCGGGGGGCGCTTGGCTACACCTTC. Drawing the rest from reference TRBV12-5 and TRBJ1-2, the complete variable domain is DARVTQTPRHKVTEMGQEVTMRCQPILGHNTVFWYRQTMMQGLELLAYFRNRAPLDDSGMPKDRFSAEMPDATLATLKIQPSEPRDSAVYFCASGSPRGALGYTFGSGTRLTVV.

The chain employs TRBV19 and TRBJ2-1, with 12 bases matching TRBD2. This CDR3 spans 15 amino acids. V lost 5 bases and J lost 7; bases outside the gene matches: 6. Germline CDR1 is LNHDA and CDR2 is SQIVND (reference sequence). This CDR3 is CASSLTSGSPNEQFF. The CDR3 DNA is TGTGCCAGTAGTCTGACTAGCGGGAGTCCAAATGAGCAGTTCTTC.

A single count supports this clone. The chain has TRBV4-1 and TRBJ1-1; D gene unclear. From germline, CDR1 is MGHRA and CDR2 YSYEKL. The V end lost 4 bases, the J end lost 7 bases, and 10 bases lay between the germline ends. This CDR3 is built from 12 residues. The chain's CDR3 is CASSPPGFEAFF. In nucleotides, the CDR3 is TGCGCCAGCAGCCCCCCGGGGTTTGAAGCTTTCTTT.

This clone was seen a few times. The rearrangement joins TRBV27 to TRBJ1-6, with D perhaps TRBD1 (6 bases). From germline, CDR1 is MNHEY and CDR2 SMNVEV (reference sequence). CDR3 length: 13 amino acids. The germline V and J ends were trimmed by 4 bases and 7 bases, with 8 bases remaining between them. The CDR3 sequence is CASSWQGNSPLHF. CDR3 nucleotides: TGTGCCAGCAGTTGGCAGGGGAATTCACCCCTCCACTTT.

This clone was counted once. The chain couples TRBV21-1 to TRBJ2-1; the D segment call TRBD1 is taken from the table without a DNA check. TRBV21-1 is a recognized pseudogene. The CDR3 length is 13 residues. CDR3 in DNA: TGTGCCAGTTTACAGGGGGCGTCGGATGAGCAGTTCTTC. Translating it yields CASLQGASDEQFF.

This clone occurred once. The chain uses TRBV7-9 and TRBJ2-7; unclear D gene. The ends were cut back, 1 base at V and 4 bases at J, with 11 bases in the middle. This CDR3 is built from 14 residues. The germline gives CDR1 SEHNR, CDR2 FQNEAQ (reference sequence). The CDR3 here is CASSLDVVVYEQYF. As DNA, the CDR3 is TGTGCCAGCAGCTTAGATGTCGTAGTATACGAGCAGTACTTC.

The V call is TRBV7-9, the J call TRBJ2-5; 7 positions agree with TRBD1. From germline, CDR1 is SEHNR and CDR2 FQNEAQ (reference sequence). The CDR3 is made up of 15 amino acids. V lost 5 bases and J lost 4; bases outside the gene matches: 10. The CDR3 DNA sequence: TGTGCCAGCAGCCCCAGCTCGACAGGGAGAGAGACCCAGTACTTC. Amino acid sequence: CASSPSSTGRETQYF.

The CDR3 loop is CASSLARFAASGTEAFF. CDR3 in DNA: TGTGCCAGCAGCTTAGCCCGGTTTGCCGCCTCGGGCACTGAAGCTTTCTTT. V gene TRBV7-2 combines with J gene TRBJ1-1; D call uncertain. The CDR3 sequence is 17 residues long. The germline V gene encodes CDR1 SGHTA and CDR2 FQGNSA. The germline V and J ends were trimmed by 0 bases and 4 bases, with 18 bases remaining between them.

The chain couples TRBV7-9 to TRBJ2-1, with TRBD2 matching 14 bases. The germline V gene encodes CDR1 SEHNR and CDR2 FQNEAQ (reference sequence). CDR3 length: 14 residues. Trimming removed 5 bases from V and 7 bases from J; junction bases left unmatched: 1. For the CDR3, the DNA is TGTGCCAGCAGCCGACTAGCGGGAGGGAATGAGCAGTTCTTC. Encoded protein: CASSRLAGGNEQFF.

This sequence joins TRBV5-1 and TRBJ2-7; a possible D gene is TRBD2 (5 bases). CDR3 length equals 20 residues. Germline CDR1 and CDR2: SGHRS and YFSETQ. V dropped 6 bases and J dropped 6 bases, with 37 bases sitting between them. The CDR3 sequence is CASTGGPLVFGEPQVSEQYF. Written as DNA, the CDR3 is TGCGCCAGCACCGGCGGACCTTTAGTTTTCGGGGAGCCGCAGGTGTCCGAGCAGTACTTC.

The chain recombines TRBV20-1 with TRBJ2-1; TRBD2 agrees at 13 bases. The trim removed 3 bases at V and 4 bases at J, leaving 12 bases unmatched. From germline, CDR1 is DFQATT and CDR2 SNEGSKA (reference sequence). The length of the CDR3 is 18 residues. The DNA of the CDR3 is TGCAGTGCTAGTCCCGGACTAGCGGGAGTATCTCTATACAATGAGCAGTTCTTC. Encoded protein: CSASPGLAGVSLYNEQFF.